The 3 T cell receptor beta chains reported below all come from one sample, sequenced in a study of cytomegalovirus exposure and HLA in healthy donors (dated by TCRdb to the late 2010s). The library was built by means of the immunoSEQ multiplex PCR assay. The table comes from immuneACCESS by way of TCRdb, which keeps in-frame sequences with V and J called. Part of the clones is missing from these tables; in studies checked, under half for an unresolved V gene and the rest for unknown reasons. This sample holds about 160,000 clones; approximately 88% were observed only once. The biggest ten clones account for approximately 10% of the sample. Sequences were obtained from PBMCs. These receptors originate from a young man in good health and CMV-seropositive.

The V and J genes are TRBV28 and TRBJ2-3, with TRBD2 as a possible D gene (6 bases). Germline V gene lookup returns CDR1 MDHEN and CDR2 SYDVKM. Deletions cut 8 bases from V and 4 bases from J, with 16 bases between. The CDR3 runs 14 residues. CDR3 DNA sequence: TGTGCCAGCCGGGCTAGCGCTATCTCAGATACGCAGTATTTT. Residues: CASRASAISDTQYF.

V is TRBV7-2 and J is TRBJ2-1; possibly TRBD1 for D (5 bases). Germline CDR1 SGHTA, CDR2 FQGNSA. V lost 5 bases and J 12 bases, leaving 20 bases between the germline ends. The CDR3 spans 14 residues. CDR3 region: CASSQQAGLSAQFF. CDR3 DNA: TGTGCCAGCAGCCAGCAGGCAGGGCTTTCGGCGCAGTTCTTC.

V usage is TRBV9 and J usage is TRBJ2-3; 9 nucleotides match TRBD2. This CDR3 contains 15 residues. J was trimmed by 2 bases and V by 5 bases; bases with no gene match: 6. Germline values: CDR1 SGDLS, CDR2 YYNGEE. The CDR3 loop reads CASSRGGADTDTQYF. DNA for the CDR3: TGTGCCAGCAGTCGCGGGGGGGCAGACACAGATACGCAGTATTTT. Complete variable domain (other parts from reference TRBV9 and TRBJ2-3): DSGVTQTPKHLITATGQRVTLRCSPRSGDLSVYWYQQSLDQGLQFLIQYYNGEERAKGNILERFSAQQFPDLHSELNLSSLELGDSALYFCASSRGGADTDTQYFGPGTRLTVL.